The 2 T cell receptor beta chains reported below all come from one sample, sequenced in a study of tumor and adjacent non-tumor tissue in lung cancer (dated by TCRdb to between 2017 and 2018). Libraries were prepared through multiplex PCR. Sequencing relied on an Illumina HiSeq 2500. TCRbeta libraries were built by three rounds of nested PCR using primers (Table S4), following protocols modified from ARM-PCR. TCRdb reworked the public reads: Q25 trimming with fastp, MiXCR clone assembly, productive beta chains retained. CDR3 protein sequences are deduplicated, and each keeps its most common genes and DNA. The sample includes more than 90,000 distinct CDR3 sequences, with around 71% observed a single time. Of the sample, approximately 16% is held by the ten largest clones. RNA was extracted from bulk unsorted tissue and checked for quality with a NanoDrop ND-1000 and an Agilent 2100. Material: lung tumor tissue. These receptors were obtained from a man between 60 and 75 years old with non-small cell lung cancer.

Of note for this clonotype: Germline is not matched at one junction end, which may reflect a read error. This rearrangement joins TRBV29-1 to TRBJ1-6; D remains unclear. The CDR3 runs 16 residues. CDR1 is SQVTM and CDR2 is ANQGSEA in the germline V gene. The CDR3 reads CGVKGHESSCNSLLHF. The CDR3 region has the DNA TGCGGCGTAAAAGGTCACGAGAGCTCCTGTAATTCACTCCTCCACTTT.

This clonotype was found once. The chain employs TRBV5-4 and TRBJ2-1, with TRBD1 matching over 7 bases. CDR1 SGHNT and CDR2 YYREEE come from the germline V gene (reference sequence). The CDR3 contains 15 residues. The CDR3 sequence: CDTGAVTGSFNEQFF. In DNA, the CDR3 is TGTGACACCGGGGCCGTGACAGGGAGCTTCAATGAGCAGTTCTTC. Using reference TRBV5-4 and TRBJ2-1 for the parts outside the CDR3, the full variable domain is ETGVTQSPTHLIKTRGQQVTLRCSSQSGHNTVSWYQQALGQGPQFIFQYYREEENGRGNFPPRFSGLQFPNYSSELNVNALELDDSALYLCDTGAVTGSFNEQFFGPGTRLTVL.